A selection of T cell receptor beta chains follows, all from one sample in a study of T cell changes during pregnancy in multiple sclerosis. Using immunoSEQ multiplex PCR, the repertoire was profiled, and TCRdb retains in-frame clones only, with some absent. The sample contains under 95,000 clones, about 92% of which appear only once. Source: peripheral blood, taken after pregnancy. The receptor set was obtained from a female donor with multiple sclerosis, enrolled in a pregnancy study. Both conserved end residues are part of each CDR3. Each record gives: CDR3 protein, CDR3 DNA, D gene, clone size, J gene, V gene. A D gene is named only where the DNA matches it firmly. Clone size is not always given. Where it is, it says once, few, many or a class for expanded clones.

CASSSHRGYNSPLHF,TGTGCCAGCAGCAGTCACAGGGGTTATAATTCACCCCTCCACTTT,NA,NA,TRBJ1-6,TRBV21-1
CASSIRGGALGSYEQYF,TGTGCCAGTAGTATCAGAGGCGGGGCGCTAGGCTCCTACGAGCAGTACTTC,NA,NA,TRBJ2-7,TRBV19
CASSEWREVTYANTGELFF,TGTGCCAGCAGTGAGTGGCGGGAGGTTACTTACGCGAACACCGGGGAGCTGTTTTTT,TRBD2,NA,TRBJ2-2,TRBV2
CAWSGGGGAQNSPLHF,TGTGCCTGGAGTGGTGGAGGGGGGGCGCAAAATTCACCCCTCCACTTT,NA,once,TRBJ1-6,TRBV30
CASSGGNAYGYTF,TGCGCCAGCTCCGGGGGGAACGCCTATGGCTACACCTTC,NA,NA,TRBJ1-2,TRBV10-1
CASSQTGKEEKLFF,TGTGCCAGCTCACAAACAGGGAAAGAGGAAAAACTGTTTTTT,NA,NA,TRBJ1-4,TRBV18
CAWSPRGYEQYF,TGTGCCTGGAGTCCCAGAGGGTACGAGCAGTACTTC,NA,NA,TRBJ2-7,TRBV30
CAWSRVANTGELFF,TGTGCCTGGAGTCGGGTCGCAAACACCGGGGAGCTGTTTTTT,NA,NA,TRBJ2-2,TRBV30
CASSEEGPASGTIYF,TGTGCCAGCAGTGAGGAGGGCCCTGCATCTGGAACCATATATTTT,NA,NA,TRBJ1-3,TRBV2
CASSEMPWSSYNEQFF,TGCGCCAGCAGTGAGATGCCCTGGAGCTCCTACAATGAGCAGTTCTTC,NA,once,TRBJ2-1,TRBV10-1
CASSQDLQGGYYEQYF,TGCGCCAGCAGCCAAGATCTGCAGGGAGGCTACTACGAGCAGTACTTC,NA,NA,TRBJ2-7,TRBV4-3
CASSTAVMNTGELFF,TGTGCCAGTAGTACAGCGGTGATGAACACCGGGGAGCTGTTTTTT,NA,NA,TRBJ2-2,TRBV19
CASSIGRAGTYGYTF,TGTGCCAGTAGTATTGGAAGGGCGGGTACCTATGGCTACACCTTC,NA,NA,TRBJ1-2,TRBV19
CASARTGSNTGELFF,TGTGCCAGCGCGCGGACAGGGTCGAACACCGGGGAGCTGTTTTTT,TRBD1,NA,TRBJ2-2,TRBV6-1
CASSFYRDTGELFF,TGTGCCAGCAGCTTTTACAGGGACACCGGGGAGCTGTTTTTT,NA,once,TRBJ2-2,TRBV7-9
CASTGANYEQYF,TGTGCCAGCACAGGGGCCAACTACGAGCAGTACTTC,NA,NA,TRBJ2-7,TRBV2
CASSVSVGGHYNEQFF,TGTGCCAGCAGCGTAAGTGTCGGGGGTCACTACAATGAGCAGTTCTTC,NA,NA,TRBJ2-1,TRBV9
CASSKDRTYEQYF,TGTGCCAGCAGCAAGGACAGAACCTACGAGCAGTACTTC,NA,NA,TRBJ2-7,TRBV5-6
CASNGQGDTEAFF,TGTGCCAGTAACGGACAGGGGGACACTGAAGCTTTCTTT,TRBD1,few,TRBJ1-1,TRBV19
CASSEWSYNEQFF,TGCGCCAGCAGTGAGTGGAGTTACAATGAGCAGTTCTTC,NA,NA,TRBJ2-1,TRBV10-1
CASSAEGVTEAFF,TGTGCCAGCAGTGCCGAGGGTGTCACTGAAGCTTTCTTT,NA,NA,TRBJ1-1,TRBV2
CASSNGLAGGLLYF,TGTGCCAGCAGCAACGGACTAGCGGGAGGGCTTCTGTATTTT,TRBD2,NA,TRBJ2-3,TRBV11-3
CASSHPERETQYF,TGCGCCAGCAGCCATCCAGAGCGGGAGACCCAGTACTTC,NA,NA,TRBJ2-5,TRBV5-1
CASRQSVTGNSGRQYF,TGCGCCAGCCGCCAGTCGGTTACAGGGAATTCGGGCAGGCAGTACTTC,NA,NA,TRBJ2-7,TRBV5-1
CASSPGDTGARAKSNF,TGTGCCAGCAGCCCTGGCGACACAGGCGCCAGAGCGAAGAGCAACTTC,NA,NA,TRBJ1-2,TRBV4-2
CASSQDISGNSNQPQHF,TGTGCCAGCAGCCAAGACATCTCCGGGAATAGCAATCAGCCCCAGCATTTT,NA,NA,TRBJ1-5,TRBV4-2
CASSSGQFNSPLHF,TGTGCCAGCAGCTCAGGACAGTTTAATTCACCCCTCCACTTT,NA,NA,TRBJ1-6,TRBV7-3
CASSPGLADTGELFF,TGTGCCAGCAGCCCCGGACTAGCGGACACCGGGGAGCTGTTTTTT,TRBD2,few,TRBJ2-2,TRBV6-4
CATSREFPGNNEKLFF,TGTGCCACCAGCAGAGAGTTCCCAGGGAATAATGAAAAACTGTTTTTT,NA,NA,TRBJ1-4,TRBV15
CASSIERSVLKKQYF,TGTGCCAGTAGTATCGAGAGGAGCGTCTTAAAAAAGCAGTACTTC,NA,once,TRBJ2-7,TRBV19
CASSQTGSGYTF,TGTGCCAGCAGTCAGACAGGGAGTGGCTACACCTTC,TRBD1,NA,TRBJ1-2,TRBV28
CASSLFSSSPLTGELFF,TGTGCCAGCAGTTTATTCTCGAGCTCCCCACTTACCGGGGAGCTGTTTTTT,NA,NA,TRBJ2-2,TRBV27
CASGLGDYYEQYF,TGTGCCAGCGGGCTCGGCGACTACTACGAGCAGTACTTC,NA,NA,TRBJ2-7,TRBV6-5
CASSDVGGLSPLHF,TGTGCCAGCAGTGACGTCGGGGGGCTCTCACCCCTCCACTTT,NA,NA,TRBJ1-6,TRBV6-4
CASGSDRGPGELFF,TGTGCCAGCGGCTCCGACAGGGGGCCCGGGGAGCTGTTTTTT,TRBD1,NA,TRBJ2-2,TRBV6-5
CASSPTEISYEQYF,TGTGCCAGCAGTCCGACAGAAATATCCTACGAGCAGTACTTC,NA,NA,TRBJ2-7,TRBV6-6
CSALGGQGYQYF,TGCAGCGCGCTCGGGGGACAGGGTTATCAGTACTTC,TRBD1,NA,TRBJ2-7,TRBV29-1
CASSLTGNTEAFF,TGTGCCAGCAGCTTGACAGGGAACACTGAAGCTTTCTTT,NA,few,TRBJ1-1,TRBV5-4
CASSGGGTGAYEQYF,TGCGCCAGCAGCGGCGGAGGGACAGGAGCCTACGAGCAGTACTTC,TRBD1,NA,TRBJ2-7,TRBV5-1
CASSLVTSGGHNEQFF,TGTGCCAGCAGTTTGGTAACTAGCGGGGGCCACAATGAGCAGTTCTTC,TRBD2,NA,TRBJ2-1,TRBV6-5
CASSQSGTSGGGTDTQYF,TGCGCCAGCAGTCAATCGGGGACTAGCGGGGGGGGCACAGATACGCAGTATTTT,TRBD2,once,TRBJ2-3,TRBV10-1
CASSPKTNTGELFF,TGTGCCAGCAGCCCTAAAACGAACACCGGGGAGCTGTTTTTT,NA,few,TRBJ2-2,TRBV27
CASSLDGTGIEQYF,TGTGCCAGCAGCTTAGATGGGACAGGTATCGAGCAGTACTTC,TRBD1,NA,TRBJ2-7,TRBV7-8
CASSPEVIRDDGYTF,TGTGCCAGCAGCCCAGAGGTCATTCGAGATGATGGCTACACCTTC,NA,NA,TRBJ1-2,TRBV7-2
CASSERPTIVTGGESTDTQYF,TGTGCCAGCAGTGAACGCCCAACGATAGTAACAGGGGGCGAGTCAACAGATACGCAGTATTTT,TRBD1,NA,TRBJ2-3,TRBV2
CASSPLPGTGPEQYF,TGTGCCAGCAGCCCCCTCCCCGGGACAGGACCCGAGCAGTACTTC,TRBD1,NA,TRBJ2-7,TRBV4-2
CASSLSGVEQYF,TGTGCCAGCAGCTTAAGTGGAGTCGAGCAGTACTTC,NA,NA,TRBJ2-7,TRBV7-2
CSVGPGQGYEQYF,TGCAGCGTTGGCCCGGGACAGGGTTACGAGCAGTACTTC,TRBD1,once,TRBJ2-7,TRBV29-1
CASSQGGQGTVRVAKNIQYF,TGCGCCAGCAGCCAAGGCGGACAGGGTACGGTTAGGGTGGCCAAAAACATTCAGTACTTC,TRBD1,NA,TRBJ2-4,TRBV4-1
CASSYAGANEQYF,TGTGCCAGCAGTTATGCAGGGGCCAACGAGCAGTACTTC,NA,NA,TRBJ2-7,TRBV6-5
CASSYNGQGGNEKLFF,TGTGCCAGCAGTTACAACGGACAGGGCGGAAATGAAAAACTGTTTTTT,TRBD1,NA,TRBJ1-4,TRBV6-5